This T cell receptor (beta chain) emerged from a study of response to subunit inactivated influenza vaccine. Study-wide findings and caveats: Authors proposed each seasonal influenza vaccination draws in few new T cells.

This clonotype was counted only a few times. Its antigen is undetermined. One entry per CDR3 protein results from TCRdb running MiXCR on the RT-PCR reads. This table holds approximately 490,000 distinct CDR3 sequences, roughly 7.9% found once. V shed 6 bases, J shed 10 bases, and the junction held 11 bases outside the gene matches. The CDR3 extends over 15 amino acids. Germline V lookup: CDR1 SEHNR, CDR2 FQNEAQ (reference sequence). The rearrangement joins TRBV7-9 to TRBJ2-1, with 11 nucleotides matching TRBD2. The source is a man aged 45 to 70 who received an inactivated influenza vaccine. The sequences come from PBMCs from blood, collected about 24 months after vaccination. Written as DNA, the CDR3 is TGTGCCAGCAGGCAGACTAGCGGGACCGTGGGGGAGCAGTTCTTC. This encodes CASRQTSGTVGEQFF.